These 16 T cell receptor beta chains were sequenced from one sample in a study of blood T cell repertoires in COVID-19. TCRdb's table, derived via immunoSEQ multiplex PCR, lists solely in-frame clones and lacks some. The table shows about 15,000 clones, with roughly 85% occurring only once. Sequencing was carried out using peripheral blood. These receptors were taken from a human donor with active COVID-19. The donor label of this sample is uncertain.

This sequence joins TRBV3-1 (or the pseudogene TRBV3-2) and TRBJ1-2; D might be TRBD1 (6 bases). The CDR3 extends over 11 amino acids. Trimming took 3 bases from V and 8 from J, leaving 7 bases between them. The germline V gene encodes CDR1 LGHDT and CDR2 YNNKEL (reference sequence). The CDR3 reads CASSQQGGYTF. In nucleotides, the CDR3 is TGTGCCAGCAGCCAGCAGGGGGGCTACACCTTC.

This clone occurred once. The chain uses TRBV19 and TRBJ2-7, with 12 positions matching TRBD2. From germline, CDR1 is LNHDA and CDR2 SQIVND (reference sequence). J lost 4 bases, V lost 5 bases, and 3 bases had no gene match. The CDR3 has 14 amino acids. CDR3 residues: CASSAGTSGYEQYF. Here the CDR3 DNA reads TGTGCCAGTAGTGCCGGGACTAGCGGGTACGAGCAGTACTTC.

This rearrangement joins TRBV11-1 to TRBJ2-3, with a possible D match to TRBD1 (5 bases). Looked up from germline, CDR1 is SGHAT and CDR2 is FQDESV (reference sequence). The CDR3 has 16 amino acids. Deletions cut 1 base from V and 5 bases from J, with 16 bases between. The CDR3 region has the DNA TGTGCCAGCAGCTTAGGGGCAGGGAAGAGTGAAGATACGCAGTATTTT. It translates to CASSLGAGKSEDTQYF. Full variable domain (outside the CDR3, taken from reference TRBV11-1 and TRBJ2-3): EAEVAQSPRYKITEKSQAVAFWCDPISGHATLYWYRQILGQGPELLVQFQDESVVDDSQLPKDRFSAERLKGVDSTLKIQPAELGDSAMYLCASSLGAGKSEDTQYFGPGTRLTVL.

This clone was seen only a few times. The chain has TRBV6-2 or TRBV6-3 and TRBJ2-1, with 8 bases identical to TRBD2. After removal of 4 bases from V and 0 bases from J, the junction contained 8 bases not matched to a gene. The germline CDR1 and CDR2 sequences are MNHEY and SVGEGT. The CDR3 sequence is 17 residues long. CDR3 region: CASSSIKLADSYNEQFF. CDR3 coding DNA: TGTGCCAGCAGTTCCATAAAACTAGCGGACTCCTACAATGAGCAGTTCTTC.

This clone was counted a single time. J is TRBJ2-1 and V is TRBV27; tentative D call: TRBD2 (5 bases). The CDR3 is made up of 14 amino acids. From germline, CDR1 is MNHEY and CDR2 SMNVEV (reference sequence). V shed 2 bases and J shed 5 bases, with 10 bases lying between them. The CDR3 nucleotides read TGTGCCAGCAGTTTACGGACTGGCCACAATGAGCAGTTCTTC. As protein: CASSLRTGHNEQFF.

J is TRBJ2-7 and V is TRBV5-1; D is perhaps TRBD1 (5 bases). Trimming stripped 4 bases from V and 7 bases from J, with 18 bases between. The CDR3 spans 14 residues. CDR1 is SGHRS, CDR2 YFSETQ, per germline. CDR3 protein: CASSPRTISGEQYF. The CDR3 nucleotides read TGCGCCAGCAGCCCTCGGACAATCTCCGGGGAGCAGTACTTC.

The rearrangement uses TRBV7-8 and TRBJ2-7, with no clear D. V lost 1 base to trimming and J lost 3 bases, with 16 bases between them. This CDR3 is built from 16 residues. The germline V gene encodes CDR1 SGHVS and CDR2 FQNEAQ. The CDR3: CASSLVDSDPGYEQYF. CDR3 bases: TGTGCCAGCAGCTTAGTCGACTCAGACCCCGGCTACGAGCAGTACTTC.

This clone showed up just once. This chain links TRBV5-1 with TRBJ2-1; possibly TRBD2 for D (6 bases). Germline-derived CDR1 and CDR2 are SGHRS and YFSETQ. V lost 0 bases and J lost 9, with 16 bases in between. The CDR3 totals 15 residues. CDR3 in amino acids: CASSLGRGAGGEQFF. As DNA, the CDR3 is TGCGCCAGCAGCTTGGGTCGCGGGGCCGGTGGTGAGCAGTTCTTC.

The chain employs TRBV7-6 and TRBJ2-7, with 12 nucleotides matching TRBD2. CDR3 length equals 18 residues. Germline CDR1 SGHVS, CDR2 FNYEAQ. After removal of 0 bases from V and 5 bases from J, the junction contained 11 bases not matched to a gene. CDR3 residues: CASSLAWTSGTLGNEQYF. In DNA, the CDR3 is TGTGCCAGCAGCTTAGCGTGGACTAGCGGGACATTAGGGAACGAGCAGTACTTC.

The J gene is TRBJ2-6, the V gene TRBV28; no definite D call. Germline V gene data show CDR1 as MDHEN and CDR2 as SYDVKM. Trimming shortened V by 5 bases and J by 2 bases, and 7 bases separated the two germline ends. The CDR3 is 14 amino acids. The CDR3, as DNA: TGTGCCAGCAGTAACCTAGCTGGGGCCAACGTCCTGACTTTC. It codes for CASSNLAGANVLTF.

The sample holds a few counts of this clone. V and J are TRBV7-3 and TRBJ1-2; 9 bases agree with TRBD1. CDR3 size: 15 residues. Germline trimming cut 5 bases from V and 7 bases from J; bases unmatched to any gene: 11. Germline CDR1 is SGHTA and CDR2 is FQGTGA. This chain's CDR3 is CASSPGQGSLLGYTF. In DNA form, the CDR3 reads TGTGCCAGCAGCCCGGGACAGGGTTCACTGCTTGGCTACACCTTC. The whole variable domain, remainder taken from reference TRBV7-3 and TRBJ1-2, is GAGVSQTPSNKVTEKGKYVELRCDPISGHTALYWYRQSLGQGPEFLIYFQGTGAADDSGLPNDRFFAVRPEGSVSTLKIQRTERGDSAVYLCASSPGQGSLLGYTFGSGTRLTVV.

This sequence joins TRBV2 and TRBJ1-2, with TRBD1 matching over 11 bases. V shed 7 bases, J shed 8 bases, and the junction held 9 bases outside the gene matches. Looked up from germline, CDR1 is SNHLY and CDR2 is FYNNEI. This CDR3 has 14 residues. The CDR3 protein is CASMRTGGIGGYTF. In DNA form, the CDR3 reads TGTGCCAGCATGAGGACAGGGGGCATAGGAGGCTACACCTTC.

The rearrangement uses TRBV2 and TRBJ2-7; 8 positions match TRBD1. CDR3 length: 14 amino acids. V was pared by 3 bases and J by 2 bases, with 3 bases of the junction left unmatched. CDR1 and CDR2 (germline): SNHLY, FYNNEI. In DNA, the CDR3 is TGTGCCAGCAGTGAGGAGACAGGGGCCTACGAGCAGTACTTC. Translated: CASSEETGAYEQYF.

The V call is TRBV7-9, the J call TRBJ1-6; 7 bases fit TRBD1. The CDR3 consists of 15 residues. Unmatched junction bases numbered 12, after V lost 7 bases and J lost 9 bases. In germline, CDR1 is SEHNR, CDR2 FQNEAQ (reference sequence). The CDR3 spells CASTNRPDRTSPLHF. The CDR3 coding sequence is TGTGCCAGCACCAATAGGCCGGACAGGACTTCACCCCTCCACTTT.

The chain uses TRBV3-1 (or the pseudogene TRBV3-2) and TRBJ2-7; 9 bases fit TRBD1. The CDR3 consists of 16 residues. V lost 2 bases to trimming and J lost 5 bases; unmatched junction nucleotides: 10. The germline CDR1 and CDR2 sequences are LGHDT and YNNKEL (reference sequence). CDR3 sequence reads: CASSQFLGQGIHEQYF. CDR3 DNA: TGTGCCAGCAGCCAATTCTTGGGACAGGGAATCCACGAGCAGTACTTC.

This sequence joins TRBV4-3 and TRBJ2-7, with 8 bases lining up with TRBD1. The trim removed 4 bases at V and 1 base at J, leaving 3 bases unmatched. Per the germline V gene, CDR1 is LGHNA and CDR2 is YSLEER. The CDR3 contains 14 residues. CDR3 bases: TGCGCCAGCAGCCTGGACAGGGTGTCCTACGAGCAGTACTTC. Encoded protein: CASSLDRVSYEQYF.